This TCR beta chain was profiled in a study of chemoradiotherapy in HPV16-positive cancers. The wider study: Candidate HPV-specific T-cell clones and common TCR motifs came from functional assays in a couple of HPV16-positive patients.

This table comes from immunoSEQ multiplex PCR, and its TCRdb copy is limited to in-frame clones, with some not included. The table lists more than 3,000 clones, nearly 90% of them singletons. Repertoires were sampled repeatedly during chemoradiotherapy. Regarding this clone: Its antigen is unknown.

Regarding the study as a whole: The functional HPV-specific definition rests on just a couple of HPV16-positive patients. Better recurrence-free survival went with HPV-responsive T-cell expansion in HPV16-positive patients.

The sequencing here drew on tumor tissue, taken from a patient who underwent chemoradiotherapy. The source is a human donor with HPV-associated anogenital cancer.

In DNA, the CDR3 is TGTGCCAGCAGTAGCAGGGGGACCAGCACAGATACGCAGTATTTT. Translated: CASSSRGTSTDTQYF. The V call is TRBV2, the J call TRBJ2-3; 7 bases are a match to TRBD1. After removal of 5 bases from V and 0 bases from J, the junction contained 5 bases not matched to a gene. The CDR3 length is 15 residues. Germline CDR1 reads SNHLY; CDR2 reads FYNNEI. The variable domain in full, with the rest retrieved from reference TRBV2 and TRBJ2-3, is EPEVTQTPSHQVTQMGQEVILRCVPISNHLYFYWYRQILGQKVEFLVSFYNNEISEKSEIFDDQFSVERPDGSNFTLKIRSTKLEDSAMYFCASSSRGTSTDTQYFGPGTRLTVL.